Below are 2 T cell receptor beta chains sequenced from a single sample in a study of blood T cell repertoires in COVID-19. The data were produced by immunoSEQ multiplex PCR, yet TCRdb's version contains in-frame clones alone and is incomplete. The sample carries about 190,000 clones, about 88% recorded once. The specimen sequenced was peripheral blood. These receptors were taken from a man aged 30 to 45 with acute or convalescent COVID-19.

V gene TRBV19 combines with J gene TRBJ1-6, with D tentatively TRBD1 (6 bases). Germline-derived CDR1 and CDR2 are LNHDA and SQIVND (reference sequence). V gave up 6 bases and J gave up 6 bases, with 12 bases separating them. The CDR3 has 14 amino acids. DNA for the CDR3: TGTGCCAGTAGCCCAAGGGGGTCTAATTCACCCCTCCACTTT. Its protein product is CASSPRGSNSPLHF.

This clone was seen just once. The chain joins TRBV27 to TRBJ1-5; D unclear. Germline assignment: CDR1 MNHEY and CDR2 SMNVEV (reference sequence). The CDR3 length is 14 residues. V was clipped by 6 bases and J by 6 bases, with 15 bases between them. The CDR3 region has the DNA TGTGCCAGCAGGAACCATGGAGACGGTCAGCCCCAGCATTTT. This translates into CASRNHGDGQPQHF.